The 25 T cell receptor beta chains below come from one sample, sequenced in a study of breast tumors, draining lymph nodes, adjacent tissues. TCRdb redid the calling of the multiplex PCR reads with MiXCR, one entry per CDR3 protein. Among about 300,000 distinct CDR3 sequences listed, 30% to 35% were seen once. Samples came from axillary lymph nodes draining the breast cancer. The specimen sequenced was axillary lymph node tissue. The receptor source for this set is a female donor with breast cancer. Some clones in this sample may be carry-over from other donors' samples.

Worth noting for this clonotype: This may come from a read error, since a much larger clone is one base off. The chain uses TRBV7-7 and TRBJ2-1; 12 nucleotides agree with TRBD2. The germline gives CDR1 SSHAT, CDR2 FNYEAQ (reference sequence). The CDR3 sequence is 15 residues long. DNA for the CDR3: TGTGCTAGCAGCTTAGGACTAGCGGGAAACAATGAGCAGCTCTTC. Residues: CASSLGLAGNNEQLF.

The chain is built from TRBV19 and TRBJ2-1, with TRBD2 identical over 8 bases. The J segment lost 0 bases and the V segment lost 3 bases, leaving 13 bases of the junction unmatched. Germline V CDR1 and CDR2: LNHDA, SQIVND (reference sequence). The CDR3 is 19 residues long. CDR3: CASSIFFRREVRSYNEQFF. CDR3 nucleotide sequence: TGTGCCAGTAGTATTTTCTTTCGGCGGGAGGTTCGCTCCTACAATGAGCAGTTCTTC.

This clonotype occurred many times. The V call is TRBV7-9, the J call TRBJ2-6, with D perhaps TRBD1 or TRBD2 (5 bases each). The V end was cut by 7 bases, the J end by 0 bases, with 16 bases between. This CDR3 contains 17 residues. The germline gives CDR1 SEHNR, CDR2 FQNEAQ (reference sequence). CDR3 in amino acids: CASNNRDLASGANVLTF. CDR3 DNA sequence: TGTGCCAGCAACAACCGGGACCTGGCCTCTGGGGCCAACGTCCTGACTTTC.

This clonotype was recorded at least ten times. The chain carries TRBV6-1 and TRBJ1-2; D not certain. Trimming cost V 2 bases and J 0 bases, with 10 bases left between them. The length of the CDR3 is 15 residues. Germline V gene lookup returns CDR1 MNHNS and CDR2 SASEGT. The CDR3 loop reads CASSEPKVTNYGYTF. DNA for the CDR3: TGTGCCAGCAGTGAACCAAAGGTTACTAACTATGGCTACACCTTC.

This clonotype was recorded a few times. This may arise from a read error, as a much more abundant clone is one base away. The V and J genes are TRBV11-3 and TRBJ2-7, with D unclear. Looked up from germline, CDR1 is SGHNT and CDR2 is YENEEA. Trimming shortened V by 5 bases and J by 3 bases, and 5 bases separated the two germline ends. CDR3 size: 11 residues. CDR3 sequence reads: CASSRHYEQYF. The DNA for the CDR3 is TGTGCCAGCAGCCGCCACTACGAGCAGTACTTC.

This clonotype has at least ten counts. This chain connects TRBV9 to TRBJ2-2; tentatively, D is TRBD1 (5 bases). The CDR3 has 19 amino acids. Germline CDR1 is SGDLS and CDR2 is YYNGEE. V lost 0 bases and J lost 4, with 22 bases in between. For the CDR3, the DNA is TGTGCCAGCAGCGTAGAGGCCCTTTTCGACAGTCCGAGCACCGGGGAGCTGTTTTTT. This sequence encodes CASSVEALFDSPSTGELFF.

Remarks on this clonotype: This sequence may be a read error, since a much larger clone differs from it by one base. The gene calls are TRBV7-8 and TRBJ2-5, with 10 nucleotides matching TRBD2. The CDR3 sequence is 15 residues long. Germline V gene data show CDR1 as SGHVS and CDR2 as FQNEAQ. The CDR3 bases are TGTGCCAGCAGCTTAGCGGCTAGCGGGAGTGAGACCCAGCACTTC. Translated, it gives CASSLAASGSETQHF.

Worth noting for this clonotype: This could be a read error, since a much larger clone is one nucleotide away. This chain joins TRBV11-2 and TRBJ2-2; TRBD1 matches 9 bases. The J segment lost 7 bases and the V segment lost 8 bases, leaving 8 bases of the junction unmatched. Germline CDR1 is SGHAT and CDR2 is FQNNGV. This CDR3 region has 14 residues. The CDR3 DNA reads TGTGCCAGCGGTTCGACAGGGGGAAGCGGGGAGCTGTTTTTT. Translated, it gives CASGSTGGSGELFF.

This clonotype was picked up many times. The CDR3, as DNA: TGTGCCAGCAGCCTCAACAATCAGCCCCAGCATTTT. Its translation: CASSLNNQPQHF. This chain connects TRBV5-6 to TRBJ1-5, with no clear D. Trimming pared 4 bases from V and 3 bases from J, leaving 5 bases between. Germline CDR1 and CDR2: SGHDT and YYEEEE. The CDR3 sequence is 12 residues long.

Concerning this clonotype: This may be a read error, as it is one base from a much larger clone. The chain joins TRBV5-4 to TRBJ2-1; D possibly corresponds to TRBD1 (5 bases). From germline, CDR1 is SGHNT and CDR2 YYREEE (reference sequence). The CDR3 contains 15 residues. Trimming left V 2 bases short and J 10 bases short, with 19 bases between. DNA of the CDR3: TGTGCCAGCAGCTTAGGGGAAGGAGCGACTTACGAGCAGTTCTTC. Protein sequence: CASSLGEGATYEQFF.

The chain combines TRBV5-1 with TRBJ2-1, with 7 bases lining up with TRBD1. V was pared by 0 bases and J by 7 bases, with 13 bases of the junction left unmatched. The CDR3 runs to 17 residues. Germline CDR1 reads SGHRS; CDR2 reads YFSETQ. CDR3: CASSLATGQVEVNEQFF. CDR3 DNA: TGCGCCAGCAGCTTGGCCACCGGACAGGTAGAAGTGAATGAGCAGTTCTTC. The full variable domain, its missing parts supplied by reference TRBV5-1 and TRBJ2-1, is KAGVTQTPRYLIKTRGQQVTLSCSPISGHRSVSWYQQTPGQGLQFLFEYFSETQRNKGNFPGRFSGRQFSNSRSEMNVSTLELGDSALYLCASSLATGQVEVNEQFFGPGTRLTVL.

The J gene is TRBJ2-5, the V gene TRBV10-3; 9 nucleotides line up with TRBD1. V shed 7 bases, J shed 8 bases, and the junction held 14 bases outside the gene matches. The CDR3 is 15 amino acids. Germline V gene lookup returns CDR1 ENHRY and CDR2 SYGVKD. CDR3 amino acids: CAIKYSRTGARTQYF. CDR3 DNA sequence: TGTGCCATCAAGTATAGCCGGACAGGGGCAAGAACCCAGTACTTC.

This clonotype was seen at least ten times. The V gene is TRBV24-1, the J gene TRBJ1-2, with 8 bases fitting TRBD1. The CDR3 has 15 amino acids. Trimming removed 6 bases from V and 6 bases from J; junction bases left unmatched: 11. The germline CDR1 and CDR2 sequences are KGHDR and SFDVKD. The CDR3: CATSKTGTGADGYTF. The CDR3 DNA reads TGTGCCACCAGTAAGACCGGGACAGGCGCCGATGGCTACACCTTC.

This clonotype occurred many times. The chain recombines TRBV2 with TRBJ2-5; D ambiguous. CDR1 and CDR2 (germline): SNHLY, FYNNEI. V shed 7 bases and J shed 0 bases, with 9 bases lying between them. The length of the CDR3 is 13 residues. CDR3 residues: CASTGEYQETQYF. In DNA, the CDR3 is TGTGCCAGCACAGGAGAGTACCAAGAGACCCAGTACTTC.

This clonotype was counted a few times. Possible read error: a much larger clone is one base away. This chain joins TRBV11-1 and TRBJ2-1, with D perhaps matching TRBD1 or TRBD2 (5 bases each). V shed 1 base and J shed 8 bases, with 15 bases lying between them. CDR3 length: 15 residues. Looked up from germline, CDR1 is SGHAT and CDR2 is FQDESV (reference sequence). The CDR3 DNA is TGTGCCAGCAGCTTAGGGGACGAGGGGTACGATGAGCAGTTCTTC. Its protein product is CASSLGDEGYDEQFF. The variable domain in full, with the rest retrieved from reference TRBV11-1 and TRBJ2-1, is EAEVAQSPRYKITEKSQAVAFWCDPISGHATLYWYRQILGQGPELLVQFQDESVVDDSQLPKDRFSAERLKGVDSTLKIQPAELGDSAMYLCASSLGDEGYDEQFFGPGTRLTVL.

J is TRBJ2-3 and V is TRBV7-3; no clear D gene. There are 12 residues in the CDR3. Germline V lookup: CDR1 SGHTA, CDR2 FQGTGA. Trimming shortened V by 3 bases and J by 4 bases, and 5 bases separated the two germline ends. The CDR3 loop reads CASSFGADTQYF. CDR3 nucleotide sequence: TGTGCCAGCAGCTTTGGGGCAGATACGCAGTATTTT.

The chain combines TRBV10-3 with TRBJ2-7, with 7 bases that match TRBD1. The V segment lost 2 bases and the J segment 2 bases; nucleotides outside the gene matches: 6. Germline V lookup: CDR1 ENHRY, CDR2 SYGVKD. This CDR3 region has 15 residues. The CDR3 DNA sequence: TGTGCCATCAGTGAGGACGGGACAGAGGCCTACGAGCAGTACTTC. Protein: CAISEDGTEAYEQYF.

This clonotype was seen repeatedly, ten times or more. The V gene is TRBV10-1, the J gene TRBJ2-1; no definite D call. V was trimmed by 2 bases and J by 9 bases, leaving 11 bases between them. The germline V gene has CDR1 WNHNN and CDR2 SYGVQD (reference sequence). CDR3 length equals 13 residues. The CDR3 reads CASSELGRAEQFF. The CDR3 coding sequence is TGCGCCAGCAGTGAGCTAGGGCGCGCTGAGCAGTTCTTC.

This clonotype was found once. This may arise from a read error, as a much more abundant clone is one base away. This chain connects TRBV6-5 to TRBJ2-7; tentatively, D is TRBD1 (7 bases). The CDR3 spans 16 residues. V lost 8 bases, J lost 5 bases, and 25 bases lay in between. From germline, CDR1 is MNHEY and CDR2 SVGAGI. The CDR3 nucleotides are TGTGCCAGCGGCCCTATACGGAGGGGGCGCGACCACGAGCAGTACTTC. Its translation: CASGPIRRGRDHEQYF.

This clonotype was found many times. This chain links TRBV20-1 with TRBJ2-7; 9 positions agree with TRBD1. There are 16 residues in the CDR3. Germline V gives CDR1 DFQATT, CDR2 SNEGSKA (reference sequence). Trimming at V came to 5 bases and at J to 9 bases, leaving 20 bases not matched to a gene. CDR3 nucleotides: TGCAGTGCTCCGGGGTTGCTGGGACAGGGCAAAGGGGGGCAGTACTTC. As protein: CSAPGLLGQGKGGQYF.

This clonotype appeared many times. The chain is built from TRBV12-3 or TRBV12-4 and TRBJ1-5, with D maybe TRBD1 (6 bases). Trimming removed 3 bases from V and 6 bases from J, with 15 bases in between. The CDR3 length is 15 residues. For the CDR3, the DNA is TGTGCCAGCAGTTTCCCGGGGGCGTCCGGTCAGCCCCAGCATTTT. This gives the protein CASSFPGASGQPQHF.

In this sample, this clonotype turned up a few times. V is TRBV13 and J is TRBJ2-1, with 8 bases aligning to TRBD1. The CDR3 has 15 amino acids. Germline V gene sequence: CDR1 PRHDT, CDR2 FYEKMQ (reference sequence). J was trimmed by 8 bases and V by 4 bases; bases with no gene match: 10. CDR3 amino acids: CASSSPGTGRDEQFF. The CDR3 nucleotides are TGTGCCAGCAGCTCACCCGGGACAGGTAGGGATGAGCAGTTCTTC.

This clonotype was counted ten times or more. This chain uses TRBV20-1 with TRBJ2-1, with D possibly TRBD2 on 6 matching bases. Per the germline V gene, CDR1 is DFQATT and CDR2 is SNEGSKA (reference sequence). There are 12 residues in the CDR3. Trimming removed 7 bases at V and 8 bases at J, with 15 bases between. The CDR3 loop reads CSGGEVLDEQFF. The DNA of the CDR3 is TGCAGTGGGGGGGAGGTCCTGGATGAGCAGTTCTTC.

This clonotype was picked up many times. The J gene is TRBJ1-2, the V gene TRBV5-6, with D perhaps TRBD1 (5 bases). Trimming cost V 4 bases and J 8 bases, with 15 bases left between them. CDR3 length: 13 amino acids. CDR1 and CDR2 (germline): SGHDT, YYEEEE. The CDR3 is CASSKPETGGYTF. CDR3 nucleotides: TGTGCCAGCAGCAAACCAGAAACAGGAGGCTACACCTTC.

The chain employs TRBV15 and TRBJ1-6; maybe TRBD1 (6 bases). V lost 1 base to trimming and J lost 12 bases, with 16 bases between them. Germline values: CDR1 LNHNV, CDR2 YYDKDF (reference sequence). This CDR3 contains 15 residues. The CDR3 region is CATSRVPDRDKPLHF. As DNA, the CDR3 is TGTGCCACCAGCAGAGTTCCCGACCGGGACAAACCCCTCCACTTT.